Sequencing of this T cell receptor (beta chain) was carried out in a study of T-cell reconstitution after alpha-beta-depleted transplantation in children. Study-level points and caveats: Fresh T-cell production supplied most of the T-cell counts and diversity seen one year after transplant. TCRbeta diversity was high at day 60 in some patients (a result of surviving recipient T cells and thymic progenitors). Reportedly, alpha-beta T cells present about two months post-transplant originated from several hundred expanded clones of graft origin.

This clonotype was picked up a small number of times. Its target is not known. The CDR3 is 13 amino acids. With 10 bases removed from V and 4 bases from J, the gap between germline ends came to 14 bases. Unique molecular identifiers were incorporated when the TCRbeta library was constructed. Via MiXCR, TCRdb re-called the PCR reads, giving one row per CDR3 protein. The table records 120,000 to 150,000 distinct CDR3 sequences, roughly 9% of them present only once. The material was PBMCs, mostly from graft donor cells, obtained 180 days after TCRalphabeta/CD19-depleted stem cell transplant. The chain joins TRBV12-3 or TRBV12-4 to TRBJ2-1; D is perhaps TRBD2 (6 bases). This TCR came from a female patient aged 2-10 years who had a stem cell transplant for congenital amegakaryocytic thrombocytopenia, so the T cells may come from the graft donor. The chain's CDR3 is CATAGSFYNEQFF. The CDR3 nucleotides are TGTGCCACTGCGGGATCCTTTTACAATGAGCAGTTCTTC.